These T cell receptor beta chains were read from a single sample in a study of blood T cell repertoires in COVID-19. Here immunoSEQ multiplex PCR was the method, and the copy in TCRdb shows in-frame clones only, minus some. The sample has roughly 190,000 clones, about four fifths seen once. Sequencing was carried out using peripheral blood. These receptors came from a woman aged 40 to 55 with COVID-19, enrolled during active disease. CDR3s include the opening cysteine and the closing phenylalanine or tryptophan. A D gene is named only where the DNA matches it firmly. Only part of the rows carry a size: once, few, many, or a class if the clone is expanded.

TRBV12-3/TRBV12-4	.	TRBJ1-2	.	CASSFISRPGYTF	TGTGCCAGCAGTTTTATCAGCAGGCCGGGCTACACCTTC
TRBV19	TRBD2	TRBJ2-2	.	CASSILSPLAGGPGELFF	TGTGCCAGTAGTATCTTGAGTCCCCTAGCGGGAGGGCCCGGGGAGCTGTTTTTT
TRBV7-2	TRBD2	TRBJ2-1	once	CASSPRTSGNEQFF	TGTGCCAGCAGCCCACGGACTAGCGGAAATGAGCAGTTCTTC
TRBV9	TRBD2	TRBJ2-3	.	CASSVELAEDTQYF	TGTGCCAGCAGCGTAGAGCTAGCGGAAGATACGCAGTATTTT
TRBV27	.	TRBJ1-1	.	CASRRGLGALTEAFF	TGTGCCAGCAGGAGGGGATTGGGGGCGCTCACTGAAGCTTTCTTT
TRBV7-9	.	TRBJ2-4	.	CASSHGDAVAKNIQYF	TGTGCCAGCAGCCACGGGGATGCGGTAGCCAAAAACATTCAGTACTTC
TRBV30	.	TRBJ1-4	few	CAWSSSTGFGEKLFF	TGTGCCTGGAGTTCCTCGACGGGTTTTGGGGAAAAACTGTTTTTT
TRBV15	TRBD1	TRBJ2-2	.	CATSRDRGGGELFF	TGTGCCACCAGCAGGGACAGGGGTGGCGGGGAGCTGTTTTTT
TRBV2	.	TRBJ1-2	.	CASSTAGLGEGYTF	TGTGCCAGCAGTACAGCAGGGTTAGGGGAAGGCTACACCTTC
TRBV25-1	.	TRBJ2-2	few	CASSGEFTGELFF	TGTGCCAGCAGTGGGGAGTTCACCGGGGAGCTGTTTTTT
TRBV3-1/TRBV3-2	.	TRBJ2-5	once	CASSHGPGSGTQYF	TGTGCCAGCAGCCACGGGCCAGGGTCGGGGACCCAGTACTTC
TRBV19	.	TRBJ2-7	.	CASSIALVSEQYF	TGTGCCAGTAGTATCGCGCTAGTTAGCGAGCAGTACTTC
TRBV27	.	TRBJ2-3	.	CASSGIHTDTQYF	TGTGCCAGCTCAGGAATCCACACAGATACGCAGTATTTT
TRBV28	TRBD2	TRBJ2-7	.	CASSPLIAGGSYEQYF	TGTGCCAGCAGCCCCCTGATTGCGGGAGGGTCCTACGAGCAGTACTTC
TRBV9	.	TRBJ2-5	.	CASSATVYQETQYF	TGTGCCAGCAGCGCGACAGTATATCAAGAGACCCAGTACTTC
TRBV27	TRBD1	TRBJ1-2	.	CASSSDRGNGYTF	TGTGCCAGCAGTTCCGACAGGGGAAATGGCTACACCTTC
TRBV4-1	.	TRBJ1-1	.	CASSQSRGTEAFF	TGCGCCAGCAGCCAATCAAGGGGCACTGAAGCTTTCTTT
TRBV15	TRBD1	TRBJ1-1	.	CATSRPDRASLSEAFF	TGTGCCACCAGCAGGCCCGACAGGGCAAGTCTCTCTGAAGCTTTCTTT
TRBV27	TRBD2	TRBJ2-3	.	CASSLQAGATDTQYF	TGTGCCAGCAGTTTGCAAGCGGGAGCCACAGATACGCAGTATTTT
TRBV30	TRBD2	TRBJ2-3	.	CAWSPYHGGGTDTQYF	TGTGCCTGGAGTCCCTATCACGGGGGGGGCACAGATACGCAGTATTTT
TRBV28	.	TRBJ1-1	.	CASKVGGMNTEAFF	TGTGCCAGCAAGGTGGGGGGGATGAACACTGAAGCTTTCTTT
TRBV2	.	TRBJ2-3	.	CASSVRGRLTDTQYF	TGTGCCAGCAGTGTTCGTGGGAGGTTGACAGATACGCAGTATTTT
TRBV27	TRBD2	TRBJ2-2	few	CASSPRLAGGPTGELFF	TGTGCCAGCAGTCCACGACTAGCGGGGGGACCCACCGGGGAGCTGTTTTTT
TRBV6-1	.	TRBJ2-5	.	CASSEVPSEGTQYF	TGTGCCAGCAGTGAAGTTCCTAGCGAGGGGACCCAGTACTTC
TRBV20-1	.	TRBJ1-1	few	CSARRGAEAFF	TGCAGTGCCCGAAGGGGTGCTGAAGCTTTCTTT
TRBV6-1	.	TRBJ2-4	.	CASSETEGLYF	TGTGCCAGCAGTGAAACTGAGGGTCTTTACTTC
TRBV7-7	.	TRBJ2-6	.	CASSSGFPANVLTF	TGTGCTAGCAGCTCCGGTTTCCCGGCCAACGTCCTGACTTTC
TRBV27	.	TRBJ2-6	.	CASSLSTGGANVLTF	TGTGCCAGCAGTTTATCGACGGGTGGGGCCAACGTCCTGACTTTC
TRBV6-5	.	TRBJ1-2	.	CASRSGGRYGYTF	TGTGCCAGCCGGAGTGGGGGCAGGTATGGCTACACCTTC
TRBV6-5	TRBD2	TRBJ2-1	.	CASRPGLAVYEQFF	TGTGCCAGCAGGCCGGGACTAGCGGTCTATGAGCAGTTCTTC
TRBV6-5	.	TRBJ2-5	.	CASKSFPGAIGTQYF	TGTGCCAGCAAGTCGTTTCCAGGGGCGATCGGGACCCAGTACTTC
TRBV19	TRBD2	TRBJ2-1	.	CASRGILGTSGSPYNEQFF	TGTGCCAGTAGGGGGATCTTAGGGACTAGCGGGAGCCCCTACAATGAGCAGTTCTTC
TRBV19	TRBD2	TRBJ2-7	.	CASSRLAGAYEQYF	TGTGCCAGTAGCCGACTAGCGGGGGCCTACGAGCAGTACTTC
TRBV19	.	TRBJ2-7	few	CASSMGLSYEQYF	TGTGCCAGTAGTATGGGACTTAGCTACGAGCAGTACTTC
TRBV3-1/TRBV3-2	TRBD2	TRBJ2-7	.	CASSQGASGYYEQYF	TGTGCCAGCAGCCAAGGGGCTAGCGGGTACTACGAGCAGTACTTC
TRBV5-4	TRBD2	TRBJ2-3	once	CASSFRGGGRWDTQYF	TGTGCCAGCAGCTTCCGCGGGGGGGGAAGGTGGGATACGCAGTATTTT
TRBV12-5	TRBD2	TRBJ2-3	few	CASGPGLAGRTDTQYF	TGTGCTAGTGGTCCAGGACTAGCGGGGCGCACAGATACGCAGTATTTT